This TCR beta chain comes out of a study of cytomegalovirus exposure and HLA in healthy donors. The study's findings and limits: There were approximately 150 TCR beta chains listed as cytomegalovirus-associated.

PCR was performed using 60 Vbeta and 13 Jbeta primers. Clones were sequenced by immunoSEQ multiplex PCR, and TCRdb holds only the in-frame ones, with some missing. The table shows 200,000 or so clones, with around 75% occurring only once. Comments on this clone: Its antigen is still unknown.

V was clipped by 4 bases and J by 5 bases; unmatched bases: 3. CDR1 is SGDLS and CDR2 is YYNGEE in the germline V gene. The CDR3 is 13 residues long. The chain couples TRBV9 to TRBJ2-7; TRBD1 agrees at 10 bases. What was sequenced was PBMCs. This receptor was identified in a woman in her 30s in good health and CMV-seropositive. The CDR3, as DNA: TGTGCCAGCAGCCAGGACAGGGGGGACGAGCAGTACTTC. Translated, it gives CASSQDRGDEQYF.